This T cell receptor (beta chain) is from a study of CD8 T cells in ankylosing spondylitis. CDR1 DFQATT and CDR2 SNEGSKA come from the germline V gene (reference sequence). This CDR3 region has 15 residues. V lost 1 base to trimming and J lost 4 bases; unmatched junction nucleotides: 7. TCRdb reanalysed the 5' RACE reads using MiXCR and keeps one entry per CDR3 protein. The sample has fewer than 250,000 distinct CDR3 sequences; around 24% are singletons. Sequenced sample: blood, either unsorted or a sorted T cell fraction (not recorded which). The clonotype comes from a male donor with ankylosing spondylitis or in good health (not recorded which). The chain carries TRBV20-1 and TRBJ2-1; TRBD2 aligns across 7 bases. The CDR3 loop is CSARVNWGGYNEQFF. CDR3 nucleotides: TGCAGTGCTAGAGTCAACTGGGGGGGTTACAATGAGCAGTTCTTC.